This is a list of T cell receptor beta chains from one sample in a study of identical twins. MiXCR, run by TCRdb on the 5' RACE reads, gives a single entry per CDR3 protein. Found here are some 760,000 distinct CDR3 sequences, 15% to 20% of them singletons; the top ten hold around 13%. The same specimen was also included in a second study, on T cells expressing NK-cell markers.

Sequencing was carried out using PBMCs. The source is a woman under 30 in good health. CDR3s include the opening cysteine and the closing phenylalanine or tryptophan. Each record gives: D gene, clone size, J gene, V gene, CDR3 DNA, CDR3 protein. The D gene is left open where the match is weak. Expanded clones get a size class; other rows say once, few or many, or leave the size out.

>NA|NA|TRBJ1-6|TRBV2
TGTGCCAGCAGGGACAACTACAGGGATTCACCCCTCCACTTT
CASRDNYRDSPLHF
>TRBD2|many|TRBJ2-3|TRBV20-1
TGCAGCTGTGCGGGGGATGCCACAGATACGCAGTATTTT
CSCAGDATDTQYF
>NA|NA|TRBJ2-3|TRBV24-1
TGTGCCACCAGTGCCCGACGTAGAGATACGCAGTATTTT
CATSARRRDTQYF
>NA|few|TRBJ2-7|TRBV12-3/TRBV12-4
TGTGCCAGCAGTTTTGGATCCAACTCCTACGAGCAGTACTTC
CASSFGSNSYEQYF
>NA|NA|TRBJ2-1|TRBV5-6
TGTGCCAGCAGCTTGGGCAATATCGATGAGCAGTTCTTC
CASSLGNIDEQFF
>NA|NA|TRBJ1-1|TRBV29-1
TGCAGCACTTCTTCGGGGCCCATGAACACTGAAGCTTTCTTT
CSTSSGPMNTEAFF
>NA|NA|TRBJ1-6|TRBV27
TGTGCCAGCAGTTTCGGAGAGGTTTATAATTCACCCCTCCACTTT
CASSFGEVYNSPLHF
>NA|few|TRBJ2-7|TRBV5-5
TGTGCCAGCAGCTTGGCGGGTCCGGGTTCCTACTACGAGCAGTACTTC
CASSLAGPGSYYEQYF
>NA|NA|TRBJ2-1|TRBV19
TGTGCCAGTAGTAGGAGGGGGGGCCTGAATGAGCAGTTCTTC
CASSRRGGLNEQFF
>NA|NA|TRBJ2-2|TRBV10-3
TGTGCCATCAGTGGGACGGCCATCGCCGGGGAGCTGTTTTTT
CAISGTAIAGELFF
>TRBD1|few|TRBJ2-7|TRBV5-1
TGCGCCAGCAGCTTGGGGACAGGACTCTCCGAGCAGTACTTC
CASSLGTGLSEQYF
>NA|few|TRBJ2-5|TRBV7-9
TGTGCCACTAACAGGTTCGAGACCCAGTACTTC
CATNRFETQYF
>NA|few|TRBJ2-2|TRBV5-1
TGCGCCAGCAGCTTCTGGTCACCCGGGGAGCTGTTTTTT
CASSFWSPGELFF
>TRBD2|NA|TRBJ2-5|TRBV27
TGTGCCAGCAAAAGCGGGATAGAACAAGAGACCCAGTACTTC
CASKSGIEQETQYF
>TRBD2|few|TRBJ2-3|TRBV20-1
TGCAGTGCTAGATCCCTAGCGGGAGGCGGAACAGATACGCAGTATTTT
CSARSLAGGGTDTQYF
>NA|NA|TRBJ2-7|TRBV20-1
TGCAGTGCTAGAGGAACACCCTCCTACGAGCAGTACTTC
CSARGTPSYEQYF
>NA|NA|TRBJ2-3|TRBV5-6
TGTGCCAGCAGCTTGATTGGCAGGGGCACAGATACGCAGTATTTT
CASSLIGRGTDTQYF
>NA|few|TRBJ1-4|TRBV7-9
TGTGCCAGCAGCCAGGACGGGGGGAATGAAAAACTGTTTTTT
CASSQDGGNEKLFF
>TRBD1|NA|TRBJ2-2|TRBV20-1
TGCAGTGCGATCGACGGACGACAGGGGGCAACTGACACCGGGGAGCTGTTTTTT
CSAIDGRQGATDTGELFF
>NA|few|TRBJ2-1|TRBV24-1
TGTGCCACCAGTGATTTTCAGGTTCGTGAGCAGTTCTTC
CATSDFQVREQFF
>TRBD2|NA|TRBJ2-1|TRBV27
TGTGCCAGCAGTTTAGAGCTAGCGGGGCTTAATGAGCAGTTCTTC
CASSLELAGLNEQFF
>NA|few|TRBJ2-1|TRBV18
TGTGCCAGCTCACCAATTCCGTCTGAGCAGTTCTTC
CASSPIPSEQFF
>NA|few|TRBJ1-2|TRBV10-3
TGTGCCATCAGCCCGACAGGCTTCACTAACTATGGCTACACCTTC
CAISPTGFTNYGYTF
>NA|NA|TRBJ1-2|TRBV7-2
TGTGCCAGCAGCTTAGATTCAGGGAAGGGGCCCTATGGCTACACCTTC
CASSLDSGKGPYGYTF
>NA|few|TRBJ2-2|TRBV27
TGTGCCAGCAGTCCGGGACTGCCGAACACCGGGGAGCTGTTTTTT
CASSPGLPNTGELFF
>NA|few|TRBJ2-4|TRBV12-3/TRBV12-4
TGTGCCAGCAGTCCCCCGCGGGCCAAAAACATTCAGTACTTC
CASSPPRAKNIQYF
>TRBD2|NA|TRBJ2-7|TRBV20-1
TGCAGTGCTAGAGACGCCCAAGCGGGACCCTACGAGCAGTACTTC
CSARDAQAGPYEQYF
>TRBD2|few|TRBJ2-1|TRBV7-2
TGTGCCAGCAGCTCTGGAAGCGGGGACAATGAGCAGTTCTTC
CASSSGSGDNEQFF
>NA|once|TRBJ2-4|TRBV2
TGTGCCAGCAAAACCGACAACATTCAGTACTTC
CASKTDNIQYF
>TRBD2|NA|TRBJ2-1|TRBV5-1
TGCGCCAGCAGCTTACACGCGGGAGGATCCTACAATGAGCAGTTCTTC
CASSLHAGGSYNEQFF
>TRBD1|NA|TRBJ2-1|TRBV29-1
TGCAGCGCCCTGGGGACAGGGGGTTTTTCTGAGCAGTTCTTC
CSALGTGGFSEQFF
>NA|NA|TRBJ1-2|TRBV9
TGTGCCAGCAGCCCGGAGAGCCGGCATGGCTACACCTTC
CASSPESRHGYTF
>NA|NA|TRBJ2-1|TRBV5-1
TGCGCCAGCAGGCCCGGCGGTCCGGGAAGCTCCTACAATGAGCAGTTCTTC
CASRPGGPGSSYNEQFF
>NA|few|TRBJ2-1|TRBV9
TGTGCCAGCAGCGACGGGACGCCTGGGGGAGAGCAGTTCTTC
CASSDGTPGGEQFF
>NA|NA|TRBJ2-4|TRBV20-1
TGCAGTGTGGCGTTGGGTGCGAGAGACAAAAACATTCAGTACTTC
CSVALGARDKNIQYF
>NA|few|TRBJ2-3|TRBV7-2
TGTGCCAGCAGCCCTACTGATCGAGATACGCAGTATTTT
CASSPTDRDTQYF
>NA|NA|TRBJ2-3|TRBV5-1
TGCGCCAGCAGCTTGTGGGCCGGCCATACGCAGTATTTT
CASSLWAGHTQYF
>TRBD2|NA|TRBJ2-1|TRBV4-3
TGCGCCAGCAGCCGGGGACTAGCGGGTGGTTCCTACAATGAGCAGTTCTTC
CASSRGLAGGSYNEQFF
>NA|NA|TRBJ2-3|TRBV18
TGTGCCAGCTCACCGTCAAGGGCAGGGGATACGCAGTATTTT
CASSPSRAGDTQYF
>NA|many|TRBJ2-5|TRBV12-3/TRBV12-4
TGTGCCAGCAGCTATCGGGAGACCCAGTACTTC
CASSYRETQYF
>NA|few|TRBJ2-3|TRBV5-6
TGTGCCAGCAGCTCGCCAGGGAGCACAGATACGCAGTATTTT
CASSSPGSTDTQYF
>TRBD1|NA|TRBJ1-2|TRBV11-2
TGTGCCAGCAGCTTATCAGGGACAGACTATGGCTACACCTTC
CASSLSGTDYGYTF
>TRBD2|few|TRBJ2-3|TRBV20-1
TGCAGTGCTAGACTAGCGGGGGACACAGATACGCAGTATTTT
CSARLAGDTDTQYF
>NA|NA|TRBJ2-1|TRBV18
TGTGCCAGCTCCCCGGCCCCAGGGTTCTACAATGAGCAGTTCTTC
CASSPAPGFYNEQFF
>NA|once|TRBJ2-5|TRBV9
TGTGCCAGCAGCGCGAACCCCGGGACGGGAAAAGAGACCCAGTACTTC
CASSANPGTGKETQYF
>NA|few|TRBJ2-1|TRBV15
TGTGCCACCAGCAGAGATATCGGGTTTCAGTTCTTC
CATSRDIGFQFF
>TRBD2|few|TRBJ2-3|TRBV5-1
TGCGCCAGCAGCTTGGGGGCTAGCGGTGGGGCGGATACGCAGTATTTT
CASSLGASGGADTQYF
>NA|NA|TRBJ1-5|TRBV20-1
TGCAGTGCTAGAGAGGAGGTTAGCAATCAGCCCCAGCATTTT
CSAREEVSNQPQHF